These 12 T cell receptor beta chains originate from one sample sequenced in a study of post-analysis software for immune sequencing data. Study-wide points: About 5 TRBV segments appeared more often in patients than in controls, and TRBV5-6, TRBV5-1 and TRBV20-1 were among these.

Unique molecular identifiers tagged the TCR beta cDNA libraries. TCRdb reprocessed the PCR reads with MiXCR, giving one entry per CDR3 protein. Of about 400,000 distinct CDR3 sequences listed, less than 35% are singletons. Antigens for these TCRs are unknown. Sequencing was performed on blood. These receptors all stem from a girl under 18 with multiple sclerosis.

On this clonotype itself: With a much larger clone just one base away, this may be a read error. CDR3: CASSLNQYRNFYEQYF. Here the CDR3 DNA reads TGTGCCAGCAGCTTAAATCAGTACCGCAACTTCTACGAGCAGTACTTC. This chain joins TRBV13 and TRBJ2-7; D is uncertain. Trimming took off 2 bases at V and 3 bases at J, with 17 bases between the two ends. Germline CDR1 PRHDT, CDR2 FYEKMQ (reference sequence). The CDR3 contains 16 residues.

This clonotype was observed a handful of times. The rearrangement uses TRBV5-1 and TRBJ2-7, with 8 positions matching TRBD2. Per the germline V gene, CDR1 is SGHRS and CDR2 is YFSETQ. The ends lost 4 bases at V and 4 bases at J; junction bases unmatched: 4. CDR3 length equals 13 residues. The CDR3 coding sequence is TGCGCCAGCAGCCCGGGGGGGATTTACGAGCAGTACTTC. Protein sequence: CASSPGGIYEQYF.

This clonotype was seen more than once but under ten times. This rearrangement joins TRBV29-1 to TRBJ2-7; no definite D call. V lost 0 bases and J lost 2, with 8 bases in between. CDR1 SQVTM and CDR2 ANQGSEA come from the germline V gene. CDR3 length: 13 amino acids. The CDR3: CSVEDEGTYEQYF. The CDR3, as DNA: TGCAGCGTTGAAGATGAAGGGACCTACGAGCAGTACTTC.

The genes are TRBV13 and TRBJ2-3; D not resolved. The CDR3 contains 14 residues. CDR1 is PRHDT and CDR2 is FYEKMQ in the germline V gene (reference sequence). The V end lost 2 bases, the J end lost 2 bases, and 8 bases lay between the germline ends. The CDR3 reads CASSLSRLTDTQYF. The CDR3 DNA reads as TGTGCCAGCAGCTTATCACGGCTCACAGATACGCAGTATTTT. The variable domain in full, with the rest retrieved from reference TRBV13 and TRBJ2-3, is AAGVIQSPRHLIKEKRETATLKCYPIPRHDTVYWYQQGPGQDPQFLISFYEKMQSDKGSIPDRFSAQQFSDYHSELNMSSLELGDSALYFCASSLSRLTDTQYFGPGTRLTVL.

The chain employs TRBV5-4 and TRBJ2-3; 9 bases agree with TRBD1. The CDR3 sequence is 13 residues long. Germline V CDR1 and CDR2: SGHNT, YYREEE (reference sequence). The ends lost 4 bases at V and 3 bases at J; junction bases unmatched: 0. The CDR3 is CASSDRGTDTQYF. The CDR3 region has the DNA TGTGCCAGCAGCGACAGGGGGACAGATACGCAGTATTTT.

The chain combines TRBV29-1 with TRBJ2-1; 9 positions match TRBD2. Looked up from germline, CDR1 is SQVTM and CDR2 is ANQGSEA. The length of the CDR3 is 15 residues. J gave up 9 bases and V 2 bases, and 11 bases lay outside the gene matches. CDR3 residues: CSVEIGGGAGGEQFF. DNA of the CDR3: TGCAGCGTTGAAATAGGTGGGGGAGCGGGAGGTGAGCAGTTCTTC.

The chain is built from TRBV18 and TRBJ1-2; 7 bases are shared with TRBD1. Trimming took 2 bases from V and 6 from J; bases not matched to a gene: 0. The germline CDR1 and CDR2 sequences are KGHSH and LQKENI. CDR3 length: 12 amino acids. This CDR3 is CASSPTGDGYTF. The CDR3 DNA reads TGTGCCAGCTCACCAACAGGGGATGGCTACACCTTC.

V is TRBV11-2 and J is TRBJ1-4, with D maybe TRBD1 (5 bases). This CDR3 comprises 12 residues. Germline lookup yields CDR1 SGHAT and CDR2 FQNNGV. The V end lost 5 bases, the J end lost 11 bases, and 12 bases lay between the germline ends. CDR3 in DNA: TGTGCCAGCAGCCCCGGGACCGATAAACTGTTTTTT. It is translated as CASSPGTDKLFF. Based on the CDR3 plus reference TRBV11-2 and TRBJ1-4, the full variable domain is EAGVAQSPRYKIIEKRQSVAFWCNPISGHATLYWYQQILGQGPKLLIQFQNNGVVDDSQLPKDRFSAERLKGVDSTLKIQPAKLEDSAVYLCASSPGTDKLFFGSGTQLSVL.

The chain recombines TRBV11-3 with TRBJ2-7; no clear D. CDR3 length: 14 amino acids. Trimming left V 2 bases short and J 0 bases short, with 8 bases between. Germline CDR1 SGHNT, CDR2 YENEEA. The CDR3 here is CASSLRHSSYEQYF. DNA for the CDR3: TGTGCCAGCAGCTTAAGGCACAGCTCCTACGAGCAGTACTTC.

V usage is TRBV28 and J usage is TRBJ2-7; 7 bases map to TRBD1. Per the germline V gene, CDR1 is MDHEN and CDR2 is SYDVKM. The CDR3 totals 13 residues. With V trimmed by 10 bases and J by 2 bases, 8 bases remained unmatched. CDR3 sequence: CATRTGATYEQYF. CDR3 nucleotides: TGTGCCACCCGGACAGGAGCCACCTACGAGCAGTACTTC.

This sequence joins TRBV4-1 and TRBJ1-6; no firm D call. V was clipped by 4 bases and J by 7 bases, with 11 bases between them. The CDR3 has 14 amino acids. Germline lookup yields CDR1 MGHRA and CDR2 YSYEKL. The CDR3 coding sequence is TGCGCCAGCAGCCTGCCGGCCACAAATTCACCCCTCCACTTT. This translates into CASSLPATNSPLHF.

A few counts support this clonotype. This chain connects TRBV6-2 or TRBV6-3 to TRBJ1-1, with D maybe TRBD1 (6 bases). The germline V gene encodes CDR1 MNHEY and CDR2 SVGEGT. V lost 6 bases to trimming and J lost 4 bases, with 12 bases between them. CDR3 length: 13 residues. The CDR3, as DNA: TGTGCCAGCAGGGCCACAGGGACCACTGAAGCTTTCTTT. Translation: CASRATGTTEAFF.